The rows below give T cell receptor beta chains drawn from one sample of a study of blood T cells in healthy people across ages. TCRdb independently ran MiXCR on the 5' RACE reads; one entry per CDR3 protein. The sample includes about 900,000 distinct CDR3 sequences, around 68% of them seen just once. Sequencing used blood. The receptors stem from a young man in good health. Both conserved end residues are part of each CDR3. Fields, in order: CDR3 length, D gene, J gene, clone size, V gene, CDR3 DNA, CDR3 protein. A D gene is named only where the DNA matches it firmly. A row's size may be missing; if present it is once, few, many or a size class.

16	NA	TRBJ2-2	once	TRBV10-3	TGTGCCATCAGGGGGGCCTTTGGGGGGAACACCGGGGAGCTGTTTTTT	CAIRGAFGGNTGELFF
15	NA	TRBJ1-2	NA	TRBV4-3	TGCGCCAGCAGCCAAGACAGGGGTTCTTACTATGGCTACACCTTC	CASSQDRGSYYGYTF
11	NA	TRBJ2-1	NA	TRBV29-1	TGCAGCGCCGAGAGGGACAATGAGCAGTTCTTC	CSAERDNEQFF
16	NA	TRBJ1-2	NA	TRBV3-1	TGTGCCAGCAGCGCAACCCTCCAACCCACTAGCTATGGCTACACCTTC	CASSATLQPTSYGYTF
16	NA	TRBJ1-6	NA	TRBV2	TGTGCCAGCACCGGGACTGAAGCCGGGTATAATTCACCCCTCCACTTT	CASTGTEAGYNSPLHF
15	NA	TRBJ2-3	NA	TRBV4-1	TGCGCCAGCAGCCGGACGGCGGGGAGCACAGATACGCAGTATTTT	CASSRTAGSTDTQYF
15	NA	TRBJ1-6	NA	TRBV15	TGTGCCACCAGCAGAGATCTGGACAGAAATTCACCCCTCCACTTT	CATSRDLDRNSPLHF
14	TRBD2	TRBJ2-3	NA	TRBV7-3	TGTGCCAGCAGCCCGGGGACTAGCGTAGATACGCAGTATTTT	CASSPGTSVDTQYF
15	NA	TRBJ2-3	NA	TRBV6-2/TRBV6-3	TGTGCCAGCAGTTACGGGCCGGTCCAGGGGGATACGCAGTATTTT	CASSYGPVQGDTQYF
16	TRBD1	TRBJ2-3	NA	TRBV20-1	TGCAGTGCTGTGGGACAGGGGGTCGCCAGCACAGATACGCAGTATTTT	CSAVGQGVASTDTQYF
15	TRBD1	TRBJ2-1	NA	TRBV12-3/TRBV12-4	TGTGCCAGCAGTCCGTCCGGGACAGGCTTGGGTGAGCAGTTCTTC	CASSPSGTGLGEQFF
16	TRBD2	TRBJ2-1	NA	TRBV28	TGTGCCAGCAGCCGCCCCTCCGGGACTAGTCTCAATGAGCAGTTCTTC	CASSRPSGTSLNEQFF
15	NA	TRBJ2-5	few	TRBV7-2	TGTGCCAGCAGCTCGGGGGCCCGGCCTCAAGAGACCCAGTACTTC	CASSSGARPQETQYF
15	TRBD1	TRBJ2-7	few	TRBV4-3	TGCGCCAGCAGCCAAGATTCCAGGGGGCGCGGGGAGCAGTACTTC	CASSQDSRGRGEQYF
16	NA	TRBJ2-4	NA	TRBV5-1	TGCGCCAGCAGCCTCCAGGCAGGGCGGTCACAAAACATTCAGTACTTC	CASSLQAGRSQNIQYF
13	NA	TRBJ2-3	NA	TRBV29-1	TGCAGCGTTGAAGTTGGGCTAGCAGATACGCAGTATTTT	CSVEVGLADTQYF
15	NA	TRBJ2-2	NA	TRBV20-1	TGCAGTGCTCGCCCCCCGGACGCGAACACCGGGGAGCTGTTTTTT	CSARPPDANTGELFF
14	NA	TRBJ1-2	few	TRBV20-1	TGCAGTGCTAGGGAATTCGGACGGGAGGATGGCTACACCTTC	CSAREFGREDGYTF
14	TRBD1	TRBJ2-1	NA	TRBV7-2	TGTGCCAGCACGCCGCAGGGGGCGAGCAATGAGCAGTTCTTC	CASTPQGASNEQFF
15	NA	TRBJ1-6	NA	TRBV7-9	TGTGCCATCCGGGACGGCGACGGATATAATTCACCCCTCCACTTT	CAIRDGDGYNSPLHF
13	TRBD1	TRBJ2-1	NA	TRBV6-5	TGTGCCAGCATCGGACAGGGGCGGAATGAGCAGTTCTTC	CASIGQGRNEQFF
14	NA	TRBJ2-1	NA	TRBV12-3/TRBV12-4	TGTGCCAGCAGACCCACAGGGATTTACAATGAGCAGTTCTTC	CASRPTGIYNEQFF
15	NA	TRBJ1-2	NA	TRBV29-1	TGCAGCGTTGACCAGTCAGGCCAGGGAAACTATGGCTACACCTTC	CSVDQSGQGNYGYTF
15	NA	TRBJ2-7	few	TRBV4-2	TGTGCCAGCAGCCAAGAGGACGGGAGCTCCTACGAGCAGTACTTC	CASSQEDGSSYEQYF
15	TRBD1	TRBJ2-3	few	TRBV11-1	TGTGCCAGCAGCTCGACAGGGGTCTCGACAGATACGCAGTATTTT	CASSSTGVSTDTQYF
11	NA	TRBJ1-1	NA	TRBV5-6	TGTGCCAGCAGCTTGGGGGTTGCCGCTTTCTTT	CASSLGVAAFF
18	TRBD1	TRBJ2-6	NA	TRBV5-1	TGCGCCAGCAGCTTGATGGGACAGGGAGGGTCTGGGGCCAACGTCCTGACTTTC	CASSLMGQGGSGANVLTF
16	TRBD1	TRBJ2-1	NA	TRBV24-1	TGTGCCACCAGTGATTTTAGGGGGCTCTCCTACAATGAGCAGTTCTTC	CATSDFRGLSYNEQFF
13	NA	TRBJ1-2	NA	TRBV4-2	TGTGCCAGCAGCCAACTCCAGGCGGATGGCTACACCTTC	CASSQLQADGYTF
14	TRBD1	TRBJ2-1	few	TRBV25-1	TGTGCCAGCAGTGCGACAGGGGCCCTCAATGAGCAGTTCTTC	CASSATGALNEQFF
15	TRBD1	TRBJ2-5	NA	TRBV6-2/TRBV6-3	TGTGCCAGCAGTAGACCCAGGACAGGGCAAGAGACCCAGTACTTC	CASSRPRTGQETQYF
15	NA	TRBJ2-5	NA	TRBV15	TGTGCCACCAGCAGAGATAACAGGGCTGGAGAGACCCAGTACTTC	CATSRDNRAGETQYF
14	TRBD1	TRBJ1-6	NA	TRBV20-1	TGCAGTGCTAGGGGGACAGGGCTCAGTTCACCCCTCCACTTT	CSARGTGLSSPLHF
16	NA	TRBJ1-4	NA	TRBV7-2	TGTGCCAGCAGCTTAGGACCGCCCGTAAATAATGAAAAACTGTTTTTT	CASSLGPPVNNEKLFF
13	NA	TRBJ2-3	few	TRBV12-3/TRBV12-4	TGTGCCAGCAGTTTGGGGGACCAAGATACGCAGTATTTT	CASSLGDQDTQYF
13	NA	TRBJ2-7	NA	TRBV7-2	TGTGCCAGCACCATACAGGGTCACGGCGAGCAGTACTTC	CASTIQGHGEQYF
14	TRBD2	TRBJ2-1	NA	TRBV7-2	TGTGCCAGCAGCTTAAGCGGGGGTCGGGATGAGCAGTTCTTC	CASSLSGGRDEQFF
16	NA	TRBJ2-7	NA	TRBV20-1	TGCAGTGCTAGAGCTCGGAGGGGCAGGGTCCCCTACGAGCAGTACTTC	CSARARRGRVPYEQYF
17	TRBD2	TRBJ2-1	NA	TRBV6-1	TGTGCCAGCAGTGAATCCCCGGGTGCTAGCGGGTACAATGAGCAGTTCTTC	CASSESPGASGYNEQFF
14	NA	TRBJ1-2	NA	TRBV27	TGTGCCAGCAGCACATCCGGGACGGCATATGGCTACACCTTC	CASSTSGTAYGYTF
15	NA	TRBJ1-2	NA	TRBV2	TGTGCCAGCAGCCCTAATGGTGCAGGAGCGAGTGGCTACACCTTC	CASSPNGAGASGYTF
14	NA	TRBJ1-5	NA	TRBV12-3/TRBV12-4	TGTGCCAGCACCCCAATGGGAGGCAATCAGCCCCAGCATTTT	CASTPMGGNQPQHF
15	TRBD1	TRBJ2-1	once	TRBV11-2	TGTGCCAGCAGCTATAGACAGGGAATTGGAAGTGAGCAGTTCTTC	CASSYRQGIGSEQFF
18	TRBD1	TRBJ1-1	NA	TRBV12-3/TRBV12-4	TGTGCCAGCAGTTTAGCTAGGAGGGCAGGGGGGATGAACACTGAAGCTTTCTTT	CASSLARRAGGMNTEAFF
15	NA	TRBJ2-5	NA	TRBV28	TGTGCCAGCACTCCTCTGGGGGGACAACAAGAGACCCAGTACTTC	CASTPLGGQQETQYF
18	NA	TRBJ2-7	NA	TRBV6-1	TGTACCAGCAGGGGGGGGAGGTCTACTTTACGGAGCTCCTACGAGCAGTACTTC	CTSRGGRSTLRSSYEQYF
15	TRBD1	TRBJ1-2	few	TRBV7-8	TGTGCCAGCAGCTTAGGGCGGACAGGAGGTTATGGCTACACCTTC	CASSLGRTGGYGYTF
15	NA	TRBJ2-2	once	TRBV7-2	TGTGCCAGCAGCTCGAACAGGGAGGGGGCCGGGGAGCTGTTTTTT	CASSSNREGAGELFF
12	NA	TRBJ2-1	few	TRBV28	TGTGCCAGCAGCCCGTCCGCCCATGAGCAGTTCTTC	CASSPSAHEQFF
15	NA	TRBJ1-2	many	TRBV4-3	TGCGCCAGCAGCCCACATGGGAACAGGGCGGATGGCTACACCTTC	CASSPHGNRADGYTF
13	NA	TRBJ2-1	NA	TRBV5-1	TGCGCCAGCAGCCGGAACAGGGCGGCTGAGCAGTTCTTC	CASSRNRAAEQFF
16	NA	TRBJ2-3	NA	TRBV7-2	TGTGCCAGCAGCTTAGTTCGACAGGCTGCCACAGATACGCAGTATTTT	CASSLVRQAATDTQYF